One sample yielded the 17 T cell receptor beta chains listed below, sequenced in a study of T cells after yellow fever vaccination (dated by TCRdb to between 2017 and 2020). Library preparation was by 5' RACE. Sequencing took place on an Illumina NovaSeq 6000. TCRdb's own reprocessing of the public reads used fastp at Q25 and MiXCR and kept productive beta chains. Rows merge per CDR3 protein into single entries with the most common DNA and genes. The sample profile shows about 300,000 distinct CDR3 sequences; 7.5% to 9.5% of them were found once. The ten largest clonotypes hold about 3% of the sample. In the paper's terms, the treatment or condition label means: live attenuated yellow fever vaccine strain. The specimen was CD4+ T cells sorted from PBMCs, collected 5 days after the yellow fever booster vaccination. These TCRs come from a young man who received the YFV17D yellow fever vaccine.

At least ten counts were recorded for this clonotype. The chain combines TRBV4-3 with TRBJ2-7, with a possible D match to TRBD2 (5 bases). Germline-derived CDR1 and CDR2 are LGHNA and YSLEER. The CDR3 is made up of 14 amino acids. The ends were cut back, 8 bases at V and 4 bases at J, with 18 bases in the middle. CDR3 sequence reads: CASSLAGTEYEQYF. The CDR3 DNA reads as TGCGCCAGCTCATTGGCGGGCACAGAGTACGAGCAGTACTTC.

This clonotype turned up a few times. V usage is TRBV27 and J usage is TRBJ1-6, with 7 bases identical to TRBD1. This CDR3 region has 15 residues. The germline V gene encodes CDR1 MNHEY and CDR2 SMNVEV (reference sequence). Trimming cost V 4 bases and J 8 bases; bases outside gene matches: 8. The CDR3 protein is CASSSPRQGDSPLHF. The CDR3 DNA follows: TGTGCCAGCAGTTCCCCTCGACAGGGCGATTCACCCCTCCACTTT.

A word on this clonotype: One junction end does not reproduce the germline sequence, and a read error may be involved. The chain couples TRBV20-1 to TRBJ1-1; perhaps TRBD1 as D (5 bases). CDR3 length equals 13 residues. Looked up from germline, CDR1 is DFQATT and CDR2 is SNEGSKA (reference sequence). Written as DNA, the CDR3 is TGCAGTGCTTCAGGGATTAGGAACTCTGAAGCTTTCTTT. It yields the protein CSASGIRNSEAFF.

This clonotype was seen a handful of times. The V call is TRBV6-2 or TRBV6-3, the J call TRBJ2-7; weak D call: TRBD1 (5 bases). There are 14 residues in the CDR3. From germline, CDR1 is MNHEY and CDR2 SVGEGT. V lost 3 bases and J 1 base, leaving 10 bases between the germline ends. The CDR3 sequence: CASSYRRQSYEQYV. The DNA for the CDR3 is TGTGCCAGCAGTTATCGACGACAGTCCTACGAGCAGTACGTC.

This clonotype was observed at least ten times. The chain uses TRBV7-2 and TRBJ1-5, with D perhaps matching TRBD1 (6 bases). The germline CDR1 and CDR2 sequences are SGHTA and FQGNSA. There are 16 residues in the CDR3. With 4 bases removed from V and 7 bases from J, the gap between germline ends came to 20 bases. CDR3: CASSSALGGRGQPQHF. In DNA form, the CDR3 reads TGTGCCAGCAGCTCCGCTCTAGGGGGAAGGGGACAGCCCCAGCATTTT. Together with reference TRBV7-2 and TRBJ1-5, the CDR3 gives the full variable domain: GAGVSQSPSNKVTEKGKDVELRCDPISGHTALYWYRQSLGQGLEFLIYFQGNSAPDKSGLPSDRFSAERTGGSVSTLTIQRTQQEDSAVYLCASSSALGGRGQPQHFGDGTRLSIL.

The V and J genes are TRBV6-1 and TRBJ1-1; no definite D call. CDR3 length equals 13 residues. Germline-derived CDR1 and CDR2 are MNHNS and SASEGT. Trimming shortened V by 4 bases and J by 2 bases, and 8 bases separated the two germline ends. In DNA form, the CDR3 reads TGTGCCAGCAGTGGACTGCGAAACACTGAAGCTTTCTTT. This gives the protein CASSGLRNTEAFF.

This clonotype was counted at least ten times. The chain links TRBV11-2 to TRBJ1-2; 7 bases align to TRBD1. Germline loops: CDR1 SGHAT, CDR2 FQNNGV. Trimming at V came to 4 bases and at J to 2 bases, leaving 16 bases not matched to a gene. The CDR3 has 18 amino acids. CDR3 amino acids: CASSSLRPGDRKNYGYTF. The CDR3 DNA reads as TGTGCCAGCAGCTCCCTTCGCCCAGGGGACAGAAAGAACTATGGCTACACCTTC. The whole variable domain, filled in from reference TRBV11-2 and TRBJ1-2, reads EAGVAQSPRYKIIEKRQSVAFWCNPISGHATLYWYQQILGQGPKLLIQFQNNGVVDDSQLPKDRFSAERLKGVDSTLKIQPAKLEDSAVYLCASSSLRPGDRKNYGYTFGSGTRLTVV.

This clonotype was detected a few times. The chain employs TRBV12-3 or TRBV12-4 and TRBJ2-5, with 10 bases identical to TRBD2. Trimming cost V 1 base and J 1 base; bases outside gene matches: 6. The CDR3 runs to 17 residues. The CDR3 protein is CASSLGNSGGLQETQYF. CDR3 nucleotides: TGTGCCAGCAGTTTAGGGAATAGCGGGGGGCTCCAAGAGACCCAGTACTTC.

This clonotype came up many times. For the CDR3, the DNA is TGCAGTGCGGACAGTGGAAGGGCCAACGTCCTGACTTTC. Its protein product is CSADSGRANVLTF. The genes are TRBV20-1 and TRBJ2-6, with D perhaps TRBD1 (6 bases). Trimming shortened V by 6 bases and J by 5 bases, and 11 bases separated the two germline ends. Germline values: CDR1 DFQATT, CDR2 SNEGSKA (reference sequence). The CDR3 consists of 13 residues.

This clonotype was recorded a few times. This chain links TRBV20-1 with TRBJ2-1, with D perhaps matching TRBD1 or TRBD2 (5 bases each). CDR3 length: 14 residues. The V gene's germline CDR1 is DFQATT and CDR2 SNEGSKA (reference sequence). V dropped 7 bases and J dropped 0 bases, with 13 bases sitting between them. The CDR3 loop reads CSGGAVSSYNEQFF. The CDR3 DNA reads TGCAGTGGAGGGGCTGTTAGCTCCTACAATGAGCAGTTCTTC.

This clonotype occurred a few times. The CDR3 DNA is TGCGCCAGCAGCGGACAGACTAGCTACGAGCAGTACTTC. Its translation: CASSGQTSYEQYF. The rearrangement links TRBV10-1 to TRBJ2-7, with D perhaps given as TRBD1 or TRBD2 (6 bases each). This CDR3 is built from 13 residues. Trimming removed 6 bases at V and 3 bases at J, with 12 bases between. CDR1 is WNHNN, CDR2 SYGVQD, per germline (reference sequence).

This clonotype was seen a few times. The chain uses TRBV6-5 and TRBJ1-5; no firm D call. CDR3 length: 13 amino acids. Germline lookup yields CDR1 MNHEY and CDR2 SVGAGI. The V end lost 4 bases, the J end lost 3 bases, and 7 bases lay between the germline ends. In DNA, the CDR3 is TGTGCCAGCAGTTCCAGGTACAATCAGCCCCAGCATTTT. As protein: CASSSRYNQPQHF.

The chain carries TRBV18 and TRBJ1-3, with D maybe TRBD1 (5 bases). This CDR3 has 16 amino acids. Germline V lookup: CDR1 KGHSH, CDR2 LQKENI. V was clipped by 3 bases and J by 2 bases, with 14 bases between them. The CDR3 is CASSPSGGAPGNTIYF. The CDR3 region has the DNA TGTGCCAGCTCACCGTCCGGAGGGGCCCCTGGAAACACCATATATTTT. Full variable domain (rest looked up from reference TRBV18 and TRBJ1-3): NAGVMQNPRHLVRRRGQEARLRCSPMKGHSHVYWYRQLPEEGLKFMVYLQKENIIDESGMPKERFSAEFPKEGPSILRIQQVVRGDSAAYFCASSPSGGAPGNTIYFGEGSWLTVV.

In its sample, this clonotype was seen a few times. The chain has TRBV7-2 and TRBJ1-2; the D is unclear. CDR1 and CDR2 from the germline V gene are SGHTA and FQGNSA. Trimming pared 2 bases from V and 2 bases from J, leaving 12 bases between. This CDR3 comprises 15 residues. The CDR3 nucleotides read TGTGCCAGCAGCTTATGGATTTTGGGGAACTATGGCTACACCTTC. Protein: CASSLWILGNYGYTF.

J is TRBJ2-3 and V is TRBV14; TRBD1 matches 8 bases. Germline CDR1 is SGHDN and CDR2 is FVKESK. There are 15 residues in the CDR3. With 4 bases clipped from V and 4 bases from J, the junction kept 7 bases outside the gene matches. The CDR3 sequence is CASSRSGGKADTQYF. The CDR3 DNA reads TGTGCCAGCAGCCGTTCAGGGGGCAAGGCAGATACGCAGTATTTT.

The gene calls are TRBV20-1 and TRBJ1-5; D may be TRBD1 (5 bases). Germline V gene lookup returns CDR1 DFQATT and CDR2 SNEGSKA (reference sequence). The CDR3 has 13 residues. V shed 6 bases and J shed 2 bases, with 11 bases lying between them. CDR3 DNA sequence: TGCAGTGCCCTCGGACACGGCAATCAGCCCCAGCATTTT. Protein: CSALGHGNQPQHF.

V is TRBV14 and J is TRBJ1-1; D might be TRBD1 (5 bases). V dropped 0 bases and J dropped 4 bases, with 9 bases sitting between them. Per germline, CDR1 SGHDN and CDR2 FVKESK. The CDR3 totals 14 residues. CDR3: CASSQDWQGTEAFF. CDR3 DNA: TGTGCCAGCAGCCAAGACTGGCAGGGCACTGAAGCTTTCTTT.